This T cell receptor beta chain was retrieved from a study of T cell responses to AZD1222 COVID-19 vaccine. Findings and limits, study-wide: The study found vaccine-associated CD4 TCRs spanning spike, dominant at 160-218 and 743-854. Only after the peak T cell response were repertoires sampled.

Germline V gene lookup returns CDR1 LNHDA and CDR2 SQIVND (reference sequence). The CDR3 is made up of 12 amino acids. V gave up 4 bases and J gave up 4 bases, with 4 bases separating them. TCRdb's table, derived via immunoSEQ multiplex PCR, lists solely in-frame clones and lacks some. The table includes more than 80,000 clones, less than 95% detected once. Turning to this clone: Its target is unknown.

The V and J genes are TRBV19 and TRBJ1-4; D is uncertain. The material was peripheral blood, obtained 28 days after the second AZD1222 dose. The TCR originated in an adult who received the AZD1222 COVID-19 vaccine. Here the CDR3 reads CASSTVNEKLFF. The CDR3 DNA sequence: TGTGCCAGTAGTACAGTTAATGAAAAACTGTTTTTT. Looking up the rest from reference TRBV19 and TRBJ1-4 gives the full variable domain: DGGITQSPKYLFRKEGQNVTLSCEQNLNHDAMYWYRQDPGQGLRLIYYSQIVNDFQKGDIAEGYSVSREKKESFPLTVTSAQKNPTAFYLCASSTVNEKLFFGSGTQLSVL.